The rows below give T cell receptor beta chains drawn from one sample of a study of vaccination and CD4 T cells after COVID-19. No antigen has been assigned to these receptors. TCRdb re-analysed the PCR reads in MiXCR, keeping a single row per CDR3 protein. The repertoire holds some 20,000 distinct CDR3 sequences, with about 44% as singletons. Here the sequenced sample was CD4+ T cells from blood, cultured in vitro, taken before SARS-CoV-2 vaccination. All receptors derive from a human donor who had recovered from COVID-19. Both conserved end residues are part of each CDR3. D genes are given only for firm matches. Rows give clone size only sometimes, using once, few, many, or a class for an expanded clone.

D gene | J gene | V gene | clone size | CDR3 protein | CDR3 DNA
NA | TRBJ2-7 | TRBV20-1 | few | CSAGPGLSYEQYF | TGCAGTGCTGGCCCGGGACTCTCCTACGAGCAGTACTTC
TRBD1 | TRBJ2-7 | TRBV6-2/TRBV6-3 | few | CASSSTGVETYEQYF | TGTGCCAGCAGTTCGACAGGGGTCGAAACCTACGAGCAGTACTTC
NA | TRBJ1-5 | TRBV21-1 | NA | CASSKEDRAAQPQHF | TGTGCCAGCAGCAAGGAAGACAGGGCGGCTCAGCCCCAGCATTTT
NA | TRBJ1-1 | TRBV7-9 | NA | CASSLRLGGPEAFF | TGTGCCAGCAGCTTAAGGTTGGGGGGCCCTGAAGCTTTCTTT
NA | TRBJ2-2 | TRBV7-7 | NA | CASSPRVGSVLSGELFF | TGTGCCAGCAGCCCAAGAGTTGGTAGCGTACTCTCCGGGGAGCTGTTTTTT
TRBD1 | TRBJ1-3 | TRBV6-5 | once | CASSLTGANSGNTIYF | TGTGCCAGCAGTTTGACAGGGGCCAACTCTGGAAACACCATATATTTT
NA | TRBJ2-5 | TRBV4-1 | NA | CASRGVGPRGETQYF | TGCGCCAGCAGGGGGGTAGGGCCCCGCGGAGAGACCCAGTACTTC
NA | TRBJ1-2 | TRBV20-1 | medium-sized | CSARDPRAPYGYTF | TGCAGTGCTAGAGATCCCCGGGCCCCGTATGGCTACACCTTC
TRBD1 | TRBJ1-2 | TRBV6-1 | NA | CASSEQPGQGLDGYTF | TGTGCCAGCAGTGAGCAACCGGGACAGGGGCTTGATGGCTACACCTTC
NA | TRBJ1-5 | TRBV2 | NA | CASSGPSNQPQHF | TGTGCCAGCAGTGGGCCTAGCAATCAGCCCCAGCATTTT
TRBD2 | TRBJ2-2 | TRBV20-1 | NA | CSARDPHRTSGGVNTGELFF | TGCAGTGCTAGAGATCCCCATAGGACTAGCGGGGGGGTGAACACCGGGGAGCTGTTTTTT
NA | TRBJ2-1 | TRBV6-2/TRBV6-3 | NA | CASSSHLTNNEQFF | TGTGCCAGCAGTTCCCATCTAACGAACAATGAGCAGTTCTTT
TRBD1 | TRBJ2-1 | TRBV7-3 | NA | CASSMTGNNEQFF | TGTGCCAGCAGCATGACAGGGAACAATGAGCAGTTCTTC
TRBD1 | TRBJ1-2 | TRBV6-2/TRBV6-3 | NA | CAAYQDRANYGYTF | TGTGCCGCGTACCAGGACAGGGCCAACTATGGCTACACCTTC
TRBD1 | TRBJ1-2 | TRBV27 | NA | CASRRGQGSYGYTF | TGTGCCAGCAGGCGGGGACAGGGAAGCTATGGCTACACCTTC
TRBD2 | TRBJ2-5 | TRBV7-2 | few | CASSLAGGAGETQYF | TGTGCCAGCAGCTTAGCCGGGGGGGCCGGGGAGACCCAGTACTTC
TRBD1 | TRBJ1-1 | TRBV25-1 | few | CATFSQGEAGKAFF | TGTGCCACCTTCAGCCAGGGGGAAGCAGGAAAAGCTTTCTTT
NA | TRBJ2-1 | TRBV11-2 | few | CASSLDPQPQDEQFF | TGTGCCAGCAGCTTAGATCCCCAGCCCCAGGATGAGCAGTTCTTC
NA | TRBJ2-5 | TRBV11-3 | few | CASSLSQGMGETQYF | TGTGCCAGCAGCTTATCCCAGGGGATGGGTGAGACCCAGTACTTC
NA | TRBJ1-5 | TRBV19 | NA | CASSPDGGMKPQHF | TGTGCCAGTAGCCCCGACGGGGGGATGAAGCCCCAGCATTTT
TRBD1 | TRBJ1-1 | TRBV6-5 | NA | CASSYLQAAGGTEAFF | TGTGCCAGCAGTTACCTCCAAGCCGCAGGGGGCACTGAAGCTTTCTTT
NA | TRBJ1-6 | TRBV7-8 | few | CASSLGGPKVSYNSPLHF | TGTGCCAGCAGCTTAGGAGGGCCGAAGGTCTCCTATAATTCACCCCTCCACTTT
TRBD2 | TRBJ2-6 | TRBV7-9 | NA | CASSGGGGAPGANVLTF | TGTGCCAGCAGCGGGGGGGGTGGTGCTCCTGGGGCCAACGTCCTGACTTTC
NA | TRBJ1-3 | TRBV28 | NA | CASTQLRGISGNTIYF | TGTGCCAGCACGCAACTCAGAGGCATCTCTGGAAACACCATATATTTT
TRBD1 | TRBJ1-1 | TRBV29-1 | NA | CSVVRDRDLSTEAFF | TGCAGCGTGGTCCGGGACAGGGATTTGAGCACTGAAGCTTTCTTT
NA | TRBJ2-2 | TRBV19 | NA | CASYSGDRTPNTGELFF | TGTGCCAGTTACTCAGGAGATCGGACCCCGAACACCGGGGAGCTGTTTTTT
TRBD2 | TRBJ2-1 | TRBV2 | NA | CASSREASGAYNEQSF | TGTGCCAGCAGCCGGGAGGCTAGCGGGGCCTACAATGAGCAGTCCTTC
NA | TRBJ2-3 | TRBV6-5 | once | CASSYEDTVGDTQYF | TGTGCCAGCAGCTACGAAGATACTGTGGGTGATACGCAGTATTTT
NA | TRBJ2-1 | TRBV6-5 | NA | CASSYNVGEQFF | TGTGCCAGCAGTTATAATGTGGGTGAGCAGTTCTTC
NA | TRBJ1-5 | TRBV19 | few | CASSKDRNQPQHF | TGTGCCAGTAGTAAAGACAGAAATCAGCCCCAGCATTTT
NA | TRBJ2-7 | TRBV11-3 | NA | CASSPTVNFYEQYF | TGTGCCAGCAGCCCAACAGTAAACTTCTACGAGCAGTACTTC
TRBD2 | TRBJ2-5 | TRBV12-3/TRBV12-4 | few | CASSLGRSASGREETQYF | TGTGCCAGCAGTTTGGGGCGATCCGCTAGCGGGAGGGAGGAGACCCAGTACTTC
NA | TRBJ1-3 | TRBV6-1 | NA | CASSDERGDGNTIYF | TGTGCCAGCAGTGACGAAAGGGGTGATGGAAACACCATATATTTT
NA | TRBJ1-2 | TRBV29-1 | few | CSAPGPANYGYTF | TGCAGCGCTCCGGGCCCAGCTAACTATGGCTACACCTTC
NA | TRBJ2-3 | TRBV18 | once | CASSPGTDTQYF | TGTGCCAGCTCACCGGGCACAGATACGCAGTATTTT
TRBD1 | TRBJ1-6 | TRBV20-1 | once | CSAPIGQGAPIIGSPLHF | TGCAGTGCGCCAATTGGGCAGGGGGCGCCGATTATAGGTTCACCCCTCCACTTT
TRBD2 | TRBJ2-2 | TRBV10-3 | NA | CAISEARGRGTRNTGELFF | TGTGCCATCAGTGAGGCACGGGGGAGAGGGACTAGGAATACCGGGGAGCTGTTTTTT